What follows are 25 T cell receptor beta chains derived from one specimen sequenced in a study of radiotherapy plus CTLA-4 blockade in lung cancer. The table came from immunoSEQ multiplex PCR; TCRdb's copy has only in-frame clones and leaves some out. The repertoire has roughly 120,000 clones, 78% of them found once; the top ten carry 5% to 5.5%. The sample here was peripheral blood, taken from a patient treated with radiotherapy plus ipilimumab. All receptors derive from a human donor with non-small cell lung cancer who had a partial response to radiotherapy plus ipilimumab.

This clone came up a few times. The rearrangement joins TRBV5-1 to TRBJ2-3; D is undetermined. V was cut by 7 bases and J by 4 bases, with 13 bases left in between. CDR3 length: 13 amino acids. Per the germline V gene, CDR1 is SGHRS and CDR2 is YFSETQ. CDR3 sequence: CASWNHYPDTQYF. CDR3 bases: TGCGCCAGCTGGAACCACTACCCAGATACGCAGTATTTT.

The chain has TRBV28 and TRBJ1-2, with a possible D match to TRBD1 (5 bases). The V gene lost 2 bases and the J gene lost 6 bases, with 10 bases spanning the gap. Germline-derived CDR1 and CDR2 are MDHEN and SYDVKM. This CDR3 is built from 13 residues. CDR3 DNA: TGTGCCAGCAGTTTAAACAGGTGGGATGGCTACACCTTC. Its translation: CASSLNRWDGYTF.

The chain couples TRBV5-1 to TRBJ1-1; 8 nucleotides agree with TRBD1. Per germline, CDR1 SGHRS and CDR2 YFSETQ. With 3 bases clipped from V and 5 bases from J, the junction kept 9 bases outside the gene matches. CDR3 length: 15 amino acids. CDR3 sequence reads: CASSSPDRGRTEAFF. Here the CDR3 DNA reads TGCGCCAGCAGCTCCCCCGACAGGGGTAGGACTGAAGCTTTCTTT.

This clone was counted only a few times. The chain recombines TRBV5-4 with TRBJ2-3; 9 bases are a match to TRBD1. CDR3 length: 15 residues. V lost 4 bases to trimming and J lost 2 bases; unmatched junction nucleotides: 5. Germline V gene data show CDR1 as SGHNT and CDR2 as YYREEE (reference sequence). This CDR3 reads CASSLQGALTDTQYF. The CDR3, as DNA: TGTGCCAGCAGCCTACAGGGGGCGCTCACAGATACGCAGTATTTT.

This chain joins TRBV2 and TRBJ2-7, with 10 bases fitting TRBD1. The CDR3 has 14 residues. Per the germline V gene, CDR1 is SNHLY and CDR2 is FYNNEI. Losses at the gene ends were 5 bases for V and 5 bases for J; bases not matched to a gene: 6. In nucleotides, the CDR3 is TGTGCCAGCAGTTTAGACAGGGGGCGAGACGAGCAGTACTTC. Encoded protein: CASSLDRGRDEQYF.

This CDR3 is CATSRPARAGINEQFF. The CDR3 nucleotides read TGTGCCACCAGCAGACCCGCCCGAGCGGGTATCAATGAGCAGTTCTTC. The V and J genes are TRBV15 and TRBJ2-1, with a possible D match to TRBD2 (6 bases). The germline CDR1 and CDR2 sequences are LNHNV and YYDKDF (reference sequence). Trimming pared 2 bases from V and 6 bases from J, leaving 17 bases between. The CDR3 contains 16 residues.

The CDR3 sequence is CASSGGTGVRETQYF. CDR3 coding DNA: TGTGCCAGCAGTGGGGGGACAGGGGTGAGGGAGACCCAGTACTTC. The chain is built from TRBV2 and TRBJ2-5; 10 nucleotides line up with TRBD1. Germline values: CDR1 SNHLY, CDR2 FYNNEI. The J segment lost 5 bases and the V segment lost 4 bases, leaving 7 bases of the junction unmatched. The CDR3 is 15 amino acids.

This clone was seen only once. The chain combines TRBV11-1 with TRBJ2-5, with TRBD2 matching 11 bases. The CDR3 spans 18 residues. The J segment lost 5 bases and the V segment lost 2 bases, leaving 13 bases of the junction unmatched. Germline V gene sequence: CDR1 SGHAT, CDR2 FQDESV (reference sequence). CDR3 DNA: TGTGCCAGCAGCTTAAGAAGGGGCACTAGCGGGAGTATGGAGACCCAGTACTTC. Its translation: CASSLRRGTSGSMETQYF.

The chain couples TRBV19 to TRBJ2-3, with 8 bases that match TRBD1. The J segment lost 5 bases and the V segment lost 6 bases, leaving 19 bases of the junction unmatched. This CDR3 region has 18 residues. Per germline, CDR1 LNHDA and CDR2 SQIVND (reference sequence). CDR3 sequence reads: CASSPWGDTQGAGDTQYF. For the CDR3, the DNA is TGTGCCAGTAGCCCTTGGGGTGATACTCAGGGGGCTGGAGATACGCAGTATTTT.

The J gene is TRBJ1-2, the V gene TRBV7-8, with 9 bases fitting TRBD1. This CDR3 has 16 residues. V lost 8 bases, J lost 7 bases, and 17 bases stayed unmatched. CDR1 and CDR2 from the germline V gene are SGHVS and FQNEAQ. CDR3 sequence (DNA): TGTGCCAGCGGCCGGACAGGGGCTTCTTTTAATGGTGGCTACACCTTC. It encodes CASGRTGASFNGGYTF.

The chain couples TRBV5-1 to TRBJ1-1; no clear D. Germline loops: CDR1 SGHRS, CDR2 YFSETQ. The CDR3 extends over 13 amino acids. The germline V and J ends were trimmed by 4 bases and 10 bases, with 17 bases remaining between them. The CDR3 region is CASSPGRGERAFF. CDR3 in DNA: TGCGCCAGCAGCCCAGGACGGGGAGAACGAGCTTTCTTT.

The genes are TRBV27 and TRBJ2-1; 9 bases fit TRBD2. After removal of 1 base from V and 4 bases from J, the junction contained 8 bases not matched to a gene. Germline-derived CDR1 and CDR2 are MNHEY and SMNVEV (reference sequence). The CDR3 has 17 residues. As DNA, the CDR3 is TGTGCCAGCAGTTTATTAGGGCCAGCGGGAGGATACAATGAGCAGTTCTTC. Amino acid sequence: CASSLLGPAGGYNEQFF.

This clone was seen once. This chain links TRBV5-1 with TRBJ2-7; 9 bases line up with TRBD2. The CDR3 is 19 residues long. Germline values: CDR1 SGHRS, CDR2 YFSETQ. Losses at the gene ends were 3 bases for V and 6 bases for J; bases not matched to a gene: 22. The CDR3 loop is CASSSSSSRGREGPSEQYF. CDR3 coding DNA: TGCGCCAGCAGCTCCTCTTCCTCCAGAGGGCGGGAGGGCCCTTCCGAGCAGTACTTC.

The J gene is TRBJ1-2, the V gene TRBV6-5; TRBD1 might be the D (6 bases). Trimming pared 5 bases from V and 6 bases from J, leaving 10 bases between. Germline CDR1 is MNHEY and CDR2 is SVGAGI. The CDR3 contains 12 residues. The CDR3 nucleotides are TGTGCCAGCAGTACACAGGGACATGGCTACACCTTC. This translates into CASSTQGHGYTF.

There are many counts of this clone. This chain uses TRBV6-6 with TRBJ2-5; D unclear. Germline loops: CDR1 MNHNY, CDR2 SVGAGI (reference sequence). Trimming left V 0 bases short and J 5 bases short, with 7 bases between. This CDR3 region has 13 residues. The CDR3, as DNA: TGTGCCAGCAGTTACTCGCCGGAGGAGACCCAGTACTTC. Its protein product is CASSYSPEETQYF.

The chain uses TRBV11-2 and TRBJ1-1; D uncertain. The CDR3 has 15 residues. Germline V gene data show CDR1 as SGHAT and CDR2 as FQNNGV. Deletions cut 5 bases from V and 7 bases from J, with 20 bases between. CDR3 protein: CASSPIGRPTVEAFF. The CDR3 nucleotides read TGTGCCAGCAGCCCAATCGGTAGGCCAACAGTTGAAGCTTTCTTT.

This CDR3 is CASSLFGTGITDTQYF. As DNA, the CDR3 is TGTGCCAGCAGTTTATTTGGGACAGGGATCACAGATACGCAGTATTTT. This rearrangement joins TRBV27 to TRBJ2-3, with TRBD1 matching over 9 bases. CDR1 MNHEY and CDR2 SMNVEV come from the germline V gene (reference sequence). J was trimmed by 2 bases and V by 1 base; bases with no gene match: 4. The CDR3 totals 16 residues.

The chain employs TRBV14 and TRBJ2-3, with D tentatively TRBD2 (5 bases). The V gene lost 4 bases and the J gene lost 1 base, with 12 bases spanning the gap. This CDR3 has 15 residues. From germline, CDR1 is SGHDN and CDR2 FVKESK. The CDR3 coding sequence is TGTGCCAGCAGCCCTCGAGGGTGGGGCACAGATACGCAGTATTTT. Translation gives CASSPRGWGTDTQYF.

This rearrangement joins TRBV2 to TRBJ1-2; D gene unclear. CDR3 length: 15 amino acids. Germline V gene data show CDR1 as SNHLY and CDR2 as FYNNEI. V was trimmed by 5 bases and J by 1 base, leaving 14 bases between them. This CDR3 reads CASSSNTNLNYGYTF. Here the CDR3 DNA reads TGTGCCAGCAGTTCCAACACCAATCTTAACTATGGCTACACCTTC.

The CDR3 DNA sequence: TGTGCCAGCAGCTTGGTCTCTAGCGGGGATACGCAGTATTTT. Protein sequence: CASSLVSSGDTQYF. The genes are TRBV5-4 and TRBJ2-3; TRBD2 matches at 8 bases. CDR3 size: 14 residues. Germline V gene lookup returns CDR1 SGHNT and CDR2 YYREEE (reference sequence). The trim removed 0 bases at V and 6 bases at J, leaving 3 bases unmatched.

This clone was observed once. The chain is built from TRBV6-1 and TRBJ2-7, with TRBD1 as a possible D gene (7 bases). The CDR3 has 17 residues. V lost 2 bases and J lost 3, with 20 bases in between. Germline V gene lookup returns CDR1 MNHNS and CDR2 SASEGT. The CDR3: CASSEIRQQGGVYEQYF. CDR3 DNA: TGTGCCAGCAGTGAAATACGACAGCAGGGGGGTGTCTACGAGCAGTACTTC.

This chain joins TRBV28 and TRBJ2-7, with D perhaps matching TRBD2 (5 bases). Trimming shortened V by 2 bases and J by 1 base, and 9 bases separated the two germline ends. The germline V gene encodes CDR1 MDHEN and CDR2 SYDVKM. CDR3 size: 14 residues. The CDR3 sequence is CASSLDPGSYEQYF. The CDR3 region has the DNA TGTGCCAGCAGTTTAGATCCGGGGTCCTACGAGCAGTACTTC.

This rearrangement joins TRBV2 to TRBJ1-2; D may be TRBD1 (5 bases). Looked up from germline, CDR1 is SNHLY and CDR2 is FYNNEI. The CDR3 covers 13 residues. With 1 base removed from V and 2 bases from J, the gap between germline ends came to 5 bases. Here the CDR3 DNA reads TGTGCCAGCAGTGAAGGACAGAACTATGGCTACACCTTC. Its protein product is CASSEGQNYGYTF.

This sequence joins TRBV2 and TRBJ1-2; D is perhaps TRBD1 (6 bases). V was cut by 6 bases and J by 2 bases, with 19 bases left in between. The CDR3 loop spans 16 amino acids. Looked up from germline, CDR1 is SNHLY and CDR2 is FYNNEI. The CDR3 is CASRVLTGHSNYGYTF. The CDR3 nucleotides read TGTGCCAGCAGAGTACTTACGGGACACTCAAACTATGGCTACACCTTC.

The chain couples TRBV11-2 to TRBJ1-1; D possibly corresponds to TRBD1 (5 bases). This CDR3 region has 15 residues. V dropped 5 bases and J dropped 1 base, with 14 bases sitting between them. Germline V gene data show CDR1 as SGHAT and CDR2 as FQNNGV. The CDR3 is CASSPTRGWNTEAFF. In DNA form, the CDR3 reads TGTGCCAGCAGCCCGACCCGGGGGTGGAACACTGAAGCTTTCTTT.